The present TCR beta chain was sequenced within a study of cytomegalovirus exposure and HLA in healthy donors. Background on the study: Within the Caucasian-associated ancestry cluster were around four fifths of the approximately 400 genotyped donors. Study-wide results and caveats: Several of the most significant clusters appeared, in a later analysis, to be linked to common viral pathogens. The study recorded 150 to 200 TCR beta chains that were cytomegalovirus-associated.

On this clone: No antigen is known for it.

Vbeta (60) and Jbeta (13) primers were used in the PCR. The assay was immunoSEQ multiplex PCR, and TCRdb's table has in-frame clones only and misses some. The sample has around 120,000 clones; around three quarters are singletons. Germline CDR1 MDHEN, CDR2 SYDVKM. V shed 2 bases and J shed 7 bases, with 18 bases lying between them. This CDR3 region has 15 residues. The TCR was taken from a human donor in good health. The sample taken for sequencing was PBMCs. The rearrangement links TRBV28 to TRBJ2-7; D is possibly TRBD1 (5 bases). The CDR3 DNA sequence: TGTGCCAGCAGTTTAACCTCAGACAGTTCTCGGGAGCAGTACTTC. It yields the protein CASSLTSDSSREQYF.